The 25 T cell receptor beta chains given below trace back to one sample, sequenced in a study of long-term antiretroviral therapy in people with HIV. immunoSEQ v3.0 was run at survey level. Using immunoSEQ multiplex PCR, the repertoire was profiled, and TCRdb retains in-frame clones only, with some absent. Among fewer than 45,000 clones listed, around 94% were seen once. This specimen was unsorted PBMCs, taken 4.1 years after starting antiretroviral therapy. These receptors all stem from a woman aged 50 to 60 with HIV.

This clone was seen a few times. The rearrangement links TRBV2 to TRBJ2-3; the match to TRBD2 covers 9 bases. The CDR3 is 13 residues long. Trimming took 5 bases from V and 6 from J; bases not matched to a gene: 3. Germline loops: CDR1 SNHLY, CDR2 FYNNEI. CDR3 region: CASSLAGADTQYF. The CDR3, as DNA: TGTGCCAGCAGTTTAGCGGGGGCCGATACGCAGTATTTT.

CDR3 sequence: CASSLDTAGGRETQYF. Written as DNA, the CDR3 is TGTGCCAGCAGCTTAGATACAGCGGGGGGGCGAGAGACCCAGTACTTC. This chain connects TRBV7-2 to TRBJ2-5, with 10 bases lining up with TRBD2. V shed 1 base and J 4 bases; nucleotides not matched to a gene: 6. The germline gives CDR1 SGHTA, CDR2 FQGNSA. This CDR3 region has 16 residues.

The rearrangement uses TRBV30 and TRBJ2-1; D remains unclear. V lost 7 bases and J lost 6, with 10 bases in between. The V gene's germline CDR1 is GTSNPN and CDR2 SVGIG (reference sequence). The CDR3 totals 11 residues. The DNA of the CDR3 is TGTGCCTCGGTAGCCCGCAATGAGCAGTTCTTC. Translated, it gives CASVARNEQFF.

The chain links TRBV19 to TRBJ1-2; the D is unclear. Trimming cost V 7 bases and J 7 bases, with 13 bases left between them. The length of the CDR3 is 12 residues. CDR1 and CDR2 from the germline V gene are LNHDA and SQIVND (reference sequence). This CDR3 is CASKRVKSGYTF. Here the CDR3 DNA reads TGTGCCAGTAAGCGGGTAAAAAGTGGCTACACCTTC.

The chain couples TRBV30 to TRBJ2-7, with D perhaps being TRBD1 or TRBD2 (5 bases each). The germline V and J ends were trimmed by 2 bases and 6 bases, with 29 bases remaining between them. From germline, CDR1 is GTSNPN and CDR2 SVGIG (reference sequence). The CDR3 length is 18 residues. CDR3 nucleotides: TGTGCCTGGAGTCGCTTCCAAGTGTCCGGGGTCCCTAGGGGCGAGCAGTACTTC. It is translated as CAWSRFQVSGVPRGEQYF.

This chain connects TRBV10-3 to TRBJ2-7; D may be TRBD1 or TRBD2 (7 bases each). This CDR3 has 13 residues. V lost 10 bases and J 7 bases, leaving 20 bases between the germline ends. CDR1 ENHRY and CDR2 SYGVKD come from the germline V gene. The CDR3 DNA reads as TGTGCCACAGGGGGAGGGGTAACTAGGGAGCAGTACTTC. Amino acid sequence: CATGGGVTREQYF.

This chain links TRBV11-2 with TRBJ2-7; 12 nucleotides align to TRBD2. V shed 8 bases, J shed 9 bases, and the junction held 8 bases outside the gene matches. The CDR3 covers 13 residues. CDR1 and CDR2 from the germline V gene are SGHAT and FQNNGV. CDR3 region: CASRLAGGQGQYF. The CDR3 DNA reads TGTGCCAGCCGCCTAGCGGGGGGGCAAGGGCAGTACTTC.

The chain carries TRBV6-6 and TRBJ1-5; 9 positions agree with TRBD1. This CDR3 comprises 16 residues. V shed 0 bases, J shed 2 bases, and the junction held 2 bases outside the gene matches. The germline gives CDR1 MNHNY, CDR2 SVGAGI (reference sequence). Here the CDR3 reads CASSYSRQGGNQPQHF. The CDR3 bases are TGTGCCAGCAGTTACTCGAGACAGGGGGGCAATCAGCCCCAGCATTTT.

This chain connects TRBV15 to TRBJ1-5; the D gene is possibly TRBD1 (5 bases). V gave up 5 bases and J gave up 3 bases, with 11 bases separating them. Germline CDR1 is LNHNV and CDR2 is YYDKDF (reference sequence). This CDR3 is built from 14 residues. DNA for the CDR3: TGTGCCACCAGCGGCCGGGGCTCCAATCAGCCCCAGCATTTT. This gives the protein CATSGRGSNQPQHF.

V usage is TRBV10-3 and J usage is TRBJ1-5; TRBD1 agrees at 7 bases. The CDR3 totals 14 residues. Germline CDR1 is ENHRY and CDR2 is SYGVKD. With V trimmed by 10 bases and J by 7 bases, 13 bases remained unmatched. CDR3 protein: CASHPAGGAQPQHF. Written as DNA, the CDR3 is TGTGCCAGTCATCCGGCAGGGGGAGCACAGCCCCAGCATTTT.

This clone has a single count. The chain joins TRBV6-5 to TRBJ1-1; D not resolved. The germline gives CDR1 MNHEY, CDR2 SVGAGI. The CDR3 loop spans 12 amino acids. Trimming removed 0 bases at V and 3 bases at J, with 2 bases between. The CDR3 DNA reads as TGTGCCAGCAGTTACTCGGACACTGAAGCTTTCTTT. Translating gives CASSYSDTEAFF.

The chain joins TRBV6-6 to TRBJ2-3, with a tentative D call TRBD2 (6 bases). This CDR3 is built from 16 residues. V was shortened by 5 bases and J by 0 bases, with 15 bases between the two germline ends. Germline CDR1 is MNHNY and CDR2 is SVGAGI (reference sequence). The CDR3 region has the DNA TGTGCCAGCAGTGCCCGGGGGTTGACTAGCACAGATACGCAGTATTTT. It translates to CASSARGLTSTDTQYF.

V and J are TRBV5-6 and TRBJ1-1; 8 nucleotides match TRBD1. V gave up 3 bases and J gave up 4 bases; unmatched junction bases: 11. The CDR3 runs 16 residues. Germline V gene data show CDR1 as SGHDT and CDR2 as YYEEEE. DNA of the CDR3: TGTGCCAGCAGCTCCCGGACAGGGTCCCTCCCCACTGAAGCTTTCTTT. It codes for CASSSRTGSLPTEAFF.

The chain recombines TRBV9 with TRBJ1-1, with D hard to call. CDR3 length equals 15 residues. Trimming left V 1 base short and J 0 bases short, with 10 bases between. The V gene's germline CDR1 is SGDLS and CDR2 YYNGEE. This chain's CDR3 is CASSVNWVLNTEAFF. DNA of the CDR3: TGTGCCAGCAGCGTAAACTGGGTGTTGAACACTGAAGCTTTCTTT.

The chain links TRBV6-5 to TRBJ2-3; possible D gene TRBD1, 6 bases. The CDR3 is 16 amino acids. Germline CDR1 MNHEY, CDR2 SVGAGI. Trimming shortened V by 2 bases and J by 4 bases, and 16 bases separated the two germline ends. CDR3 in amino acids: CASSYNRDLDADTQYF. The CDR3 region has the DNA TGTGCCAGCAGTTACAACAGGGACCTTGACGCAGATACGCAGTATTTT.

This chain uses TRBV29-1 with TRBJ2-5; a possible D gene is TRBD2 (6 bases). Trimming took 2 bases from V and 4 from J, leaving 8 bases between them. The CDR3 loop spans 12 amino acids. Per germline, CDR1 SQVTM and CDR2 ANQGSEA. The CDR3 sequence: CSVEKGGETQYF. CDR3 sequence (DNA): TGCAGCGTTGAAAAGGGAGGAGAGACCCAGTACTTC.

V is TRBV9 and J is TRBJ1-2, with a possible D match to TRBD1 (5 bases). Per the germline V gene, CDR1 is SGDLS and CDR2 is YYNGEE. This CDR3 is built from 18 residues. V lost 0 bases to trimming and J lost 4 bases, with 22 bases between them. CDR3 nucleotides: TGTGCCAGCAGCGTAGCGCCCCAGGGCCTATCCCCGGGCTATGGCTACACCTTC. Translating it yields CASSVAPQGLSPGYGYTF.

The chain links TRBV6-5 to TRBJ2-7; TRBD2 aligns across 7 bases. The V gene's germline CDR1 is MNHEY and CDR2 SVGAGI. The CDR3 totals 13 residues. J was trimmed by 3 bases and V by 5 bases; bases with no gene match: 4. Here the CDR3 reads CASSGLVLYEQYF. The DNA of the CDR3 is TGTGCCAGCAGTGGACTAGTGCTCTACGAGCAGTACTTC.

The V and J genes are TRBV6-5 and TRBJ1-2; tentatively, D is TRBD1 (5 bases). In germline, CDR1 is MNHEY, CDR2 SVGAGI. V was cut by 0 bases and J by 2 bases, with 7 bases left in between. There are 14 residues in the CDR3. CDR3 nucleotide sequence: TGTGCCAGCAGTTACTCGGCAGGGAACTATGGCTACACCTTC. Translation: CASSYSAGNYGYTF.

The chain has TRBV19 and TRBJ1-3; a weak D match, TRBD1 (5 bases). This CDR3 has 15 amino acids. Germline assignment: CDR1 LNHDA and CDR2 SQIVND (reference sequence). Trimming took off 8 bases at V and 2 bases at J, with 16 bases between the two ends. The CDR3 DNA follows: TGTGCCAGTCAAACTGACAGAGTTCCTGGAAACACCATATATTTT. It specifies CASQTDRVPGNTIYF. The full variable domain, completed using reference TRBV19 and TRBJ1-3, is DGGITQSPKYLFRKEGQNVTLSCEQNLNHDAMYWYRQDPGQGLRLIYYSQIVNDFQKGDIAEGYSVSREKKESFPLTVTSAQKNPTAFYLCASQTDRVPGNTIYFGEGSWLTVV.

The chain employs TRBV19 and TRBJ1-4, with TRBD1 matching 7 bases. The CDR3 is 14 amino acids. V trimming: 5 bases; J trimming: 7 bases; junction bases outside the gene matches: 7. Germline V lookup: CDR1 LNHDA, CDR2 SQIVND (reference sequence). The CDR3 nucleotides are TGTGCCAGTAGTCCACAGGGGTGGGGTGAAAAACTGTTTTTT. Translation: CASSPQGWGEKLFF.

The rearrangement joins TRBV27 to TRBJ2-7; TRBD2 matches 8 bases. Germline V gene sequence: CDR1 MNHEY, CDR2 SMNVEV (reference sequence). This CDR3 is 15 amino acids long. After removal of 3 bases from V and 5 bases from J, the junction contained 9 bases not matched to a gene. DNA of the CDR3: TGTGCCAGCAGTTTGTTGTCGGGGGGGCCGAACGAGCAGTACTTC. Protein sequence: CASSLLSGGPNEQYF.

The chain uses TRBV5-8 and TRBJ1-4, with D maybe TRBD1 (6 bases). This CDR3 region has 14 residues. V shed 1 base and J shed 8 bases, with 12 bases lying between them. CDR1 and CDR2 (germline): SGHTS, YDEGEE. CDR3 in DNA: TGTGCCAGCAGCTTGAAAGGGGGTTGGGAAAAACTGTTTTTT. The encoded protein is CASSLKGGWEKLFF.

The genes are TRBV4-3 and TRBJ2-7; 7 nucleotides agree with TRBD2. Per germline, CDR1 LGHNA and CDR2 YSLEER. CDR3 length: 15 amino acids. Losses at the gene ends were 2 bases for V and 0 bases for J; bases not matched to a gene: 4. CDR3 in amino acids: CASSQQRGSSYEQYF. CDR3 in DNA: TGCGCCAGCAGCCAACAGCGGGGTAGCTCCTACGAGCAGTACTTC.

The chain joins TRBV2 to TRBJ2-3, with TRBD2 matching 13 bases. There are 15 residues in the CDR3. Germline V lookup: CDR1 SNHLY, CDR2 FYNNEI. With 6 bases clipped from V and 5 bases from J, the junction kept 5 bases outside the gene matches. DNA of the CDR3: TGTGCCAGCAGACAGACTAGCGGGGGGCTAGATACGCAGTATTTT. It yields the protein CASRQTSGGLDTQYF.